The 2 T cell receptor beta chains below all came from one sample that was sequenced in a study of blood T cell repertoires in COVID-19. Some clones are missing from TCRdb's copy, which holds only in-frame ones; the method was immunoSEQ multiplex PCR. The sample contains around 330,000 clones, approximately 89% of which appear only once. Specimen: PBMCs or T cells enriched from blood (not recorded which). The source is a woman between 40 and 50 years old who had recovered from COVID-19.

DNA of the CDR3: TGTGCCAGCAGCTCCCAGTTCCAGAATCAGCCCCAGCATTTT. Translation: CASSSQFQNQPQHF. This chain uses TRBV3-1 (or the pseudogene TRBV3-2) with TRBJ1-5; D call uncertain. The CDR3 covers 14 residues. The ends were cut back, 5 bases at V and 4 bases at J, with 12 bases in the middle. Germline-derived CDR1 and CDR2 are LGHDT and YNNKEL (reference sequence).

This chain uses TRBV30 with TRBJ1-5; 9 nucleotides align to TRBD1. The V segment lost 0 bases and the J segment 6 bases; nucleotides outside the gene matches: 3. The CDR3 is made up of 14 amino acids. From germline, CDR1 is GTSNPN and CDR2 SVGIG (reference sequence). CDR3 sequence (DNA): TGTGCCTGGAGTGTCGGGACAGGGTTTCAGCCCCAGCATTTT. Residues: CAWSVGTGFQPQHF.